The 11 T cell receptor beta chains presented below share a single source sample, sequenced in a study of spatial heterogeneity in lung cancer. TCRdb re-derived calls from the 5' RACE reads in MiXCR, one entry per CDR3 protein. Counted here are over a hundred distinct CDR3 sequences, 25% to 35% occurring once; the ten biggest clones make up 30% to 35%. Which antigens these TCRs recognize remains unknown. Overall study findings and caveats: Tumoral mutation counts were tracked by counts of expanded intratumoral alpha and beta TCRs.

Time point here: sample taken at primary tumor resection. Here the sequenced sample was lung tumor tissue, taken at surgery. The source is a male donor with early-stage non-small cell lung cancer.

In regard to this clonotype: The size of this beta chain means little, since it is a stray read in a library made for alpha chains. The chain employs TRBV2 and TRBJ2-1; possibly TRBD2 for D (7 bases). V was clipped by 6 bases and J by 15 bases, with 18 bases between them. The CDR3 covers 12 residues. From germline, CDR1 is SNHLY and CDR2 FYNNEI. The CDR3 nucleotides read TGTGCCAGCAGCGAGGGGGGGCGCTGGTGGTTCTTC. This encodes CASSEGGRWWFF.

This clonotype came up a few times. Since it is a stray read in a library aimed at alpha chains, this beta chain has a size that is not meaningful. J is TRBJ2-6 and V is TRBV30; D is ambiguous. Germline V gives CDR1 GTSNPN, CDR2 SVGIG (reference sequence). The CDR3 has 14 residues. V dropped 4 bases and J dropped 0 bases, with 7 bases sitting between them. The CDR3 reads CAWNEDSGANVLTF. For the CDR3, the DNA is TGTGCCTGGAATGAAGACTCTGGGGCCAACGTCCTGACTTTC.

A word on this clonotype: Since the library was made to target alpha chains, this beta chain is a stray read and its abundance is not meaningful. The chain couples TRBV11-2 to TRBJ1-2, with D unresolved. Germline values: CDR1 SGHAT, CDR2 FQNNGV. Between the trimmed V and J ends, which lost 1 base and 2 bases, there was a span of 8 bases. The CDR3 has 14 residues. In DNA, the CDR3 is TGTGCCAGCAGCTTAGCGTCGTCGAACTATGGCTACACCTTC. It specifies CASSLASSNYGYTF.

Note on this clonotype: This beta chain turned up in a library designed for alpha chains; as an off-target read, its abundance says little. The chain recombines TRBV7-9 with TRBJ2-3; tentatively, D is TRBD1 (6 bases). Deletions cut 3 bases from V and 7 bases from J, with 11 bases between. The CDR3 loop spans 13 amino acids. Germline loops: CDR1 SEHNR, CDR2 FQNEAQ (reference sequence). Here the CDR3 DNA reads TGTGCCAGCAGCTTGGGGGCCCGGAATACGCAGTATTTT. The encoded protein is CASSLGARNTQYF.

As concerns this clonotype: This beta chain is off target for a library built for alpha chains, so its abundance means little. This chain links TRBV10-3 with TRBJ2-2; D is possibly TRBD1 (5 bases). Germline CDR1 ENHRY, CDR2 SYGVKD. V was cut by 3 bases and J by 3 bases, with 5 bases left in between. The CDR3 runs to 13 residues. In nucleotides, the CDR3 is TGTGCCATCAGTGACAGGGACACCGGGGAGCTGTTTTTT. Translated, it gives CAISDRDTGELFF.

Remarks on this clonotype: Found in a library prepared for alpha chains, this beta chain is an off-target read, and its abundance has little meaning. The CDR3 loop reads CSASSGRAYEQYF. DNA for the CDR3: TGCAGTGCTAGCAGCGGGAGGGCCTACGAGCAGTACTTC. This chain connects TRBV20-1 to TRBJ2-7; TRBD2 matches 10 bases. This CDR3 spans 13 amino acids. Trimming removed 3 bases from V and 2 bases from J; junction bases left unmatched: 1. Germline V gives CDR1 DFQATT, CDR2 SNEGSKA (reference sequence).

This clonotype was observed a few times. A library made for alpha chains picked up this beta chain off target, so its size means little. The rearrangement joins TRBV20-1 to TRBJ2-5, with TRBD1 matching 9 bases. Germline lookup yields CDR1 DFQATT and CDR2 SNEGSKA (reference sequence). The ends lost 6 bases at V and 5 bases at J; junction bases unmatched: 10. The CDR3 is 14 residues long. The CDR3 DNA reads TGCAGTGCCAGAACAGGGGGCGCGGGGGAGACCCAGTACTTC. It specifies CSARTGGAGETQYF.

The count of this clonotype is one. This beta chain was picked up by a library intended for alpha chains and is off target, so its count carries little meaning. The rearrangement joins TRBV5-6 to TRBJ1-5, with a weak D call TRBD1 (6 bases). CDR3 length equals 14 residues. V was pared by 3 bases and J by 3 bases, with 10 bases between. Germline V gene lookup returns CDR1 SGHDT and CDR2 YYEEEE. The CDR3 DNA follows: TGTGCCAGCAGCTACGGACAGACCAATCAGCCCCAGCATTTT. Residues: CASSYGQTNQPQHF.

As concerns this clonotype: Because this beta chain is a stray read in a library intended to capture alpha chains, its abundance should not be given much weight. The CDR3, as DNA: TGCAGTACTGAACATCAAGAGACCCAGTACTTC. Translated: CSTEHQETQYF. V gene TRBV20-1 combines with J gene TRBJ2-5; D remains ambiguous. Germline CDR1 is DFQATT and CDR2 is SNEGSKA (reference sequence). The CDR3 contains 11 residues. Trimming took 8 bases from V and 2 from J, leaving 9 bases between them.

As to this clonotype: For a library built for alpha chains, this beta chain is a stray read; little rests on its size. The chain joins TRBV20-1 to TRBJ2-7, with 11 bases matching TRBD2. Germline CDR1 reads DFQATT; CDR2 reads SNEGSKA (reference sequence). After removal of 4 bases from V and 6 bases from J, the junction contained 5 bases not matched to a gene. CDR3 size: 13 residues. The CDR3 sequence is CSANVAGGSEQYF. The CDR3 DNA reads TGCAGTGCTAACGTAGCGGGAGGGTCCGAGCAGTACTTC.

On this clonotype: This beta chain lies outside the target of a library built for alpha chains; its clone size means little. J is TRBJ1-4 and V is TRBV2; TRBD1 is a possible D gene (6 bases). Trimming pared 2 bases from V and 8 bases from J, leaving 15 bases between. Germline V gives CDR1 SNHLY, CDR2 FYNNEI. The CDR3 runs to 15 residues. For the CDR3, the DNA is TGTGCCAGCAGTGAATTTCGCAGGGGTCGGGAAAAACTGTTTTTT. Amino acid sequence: CASSEFRRGREKLFF.